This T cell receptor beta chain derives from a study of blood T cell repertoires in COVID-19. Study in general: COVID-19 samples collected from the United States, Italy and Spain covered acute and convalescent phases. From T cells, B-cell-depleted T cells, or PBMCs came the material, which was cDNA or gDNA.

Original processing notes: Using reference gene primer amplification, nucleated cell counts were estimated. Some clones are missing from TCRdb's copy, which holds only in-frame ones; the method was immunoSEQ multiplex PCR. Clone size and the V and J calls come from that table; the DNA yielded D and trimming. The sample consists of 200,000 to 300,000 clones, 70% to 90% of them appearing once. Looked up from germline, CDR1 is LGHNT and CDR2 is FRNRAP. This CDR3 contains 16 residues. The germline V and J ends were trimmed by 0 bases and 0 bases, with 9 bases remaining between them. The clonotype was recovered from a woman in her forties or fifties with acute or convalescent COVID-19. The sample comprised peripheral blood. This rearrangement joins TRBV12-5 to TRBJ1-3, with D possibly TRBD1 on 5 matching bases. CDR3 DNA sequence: TGTGCTAGTGGTTTGGTAACAGGCCTCTCTGGAAACACCATATATTTT. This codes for CASGLVTGLSGNTIYF.